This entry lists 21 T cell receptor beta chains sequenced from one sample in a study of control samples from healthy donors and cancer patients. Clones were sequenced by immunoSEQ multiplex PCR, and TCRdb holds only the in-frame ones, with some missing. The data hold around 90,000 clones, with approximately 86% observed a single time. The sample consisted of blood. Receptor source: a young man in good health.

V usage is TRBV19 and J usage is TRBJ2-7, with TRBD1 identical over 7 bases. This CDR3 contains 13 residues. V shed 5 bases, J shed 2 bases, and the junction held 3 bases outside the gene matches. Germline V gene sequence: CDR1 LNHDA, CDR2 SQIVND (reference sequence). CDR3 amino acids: CASSPGTAYEQYF. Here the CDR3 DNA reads TGTGCCAGTAGTCCCGGGACAGCCTACGAGCAGTACTTC.

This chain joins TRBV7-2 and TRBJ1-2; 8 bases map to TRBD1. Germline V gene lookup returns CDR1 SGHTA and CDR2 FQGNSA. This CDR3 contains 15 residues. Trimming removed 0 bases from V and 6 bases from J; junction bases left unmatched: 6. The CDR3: CASSLAPGGVDGYTF. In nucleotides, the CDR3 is TGTGCCAGCAGCTTAGCGCCAGGGGGCGTCGATGGCTACACCTTC.

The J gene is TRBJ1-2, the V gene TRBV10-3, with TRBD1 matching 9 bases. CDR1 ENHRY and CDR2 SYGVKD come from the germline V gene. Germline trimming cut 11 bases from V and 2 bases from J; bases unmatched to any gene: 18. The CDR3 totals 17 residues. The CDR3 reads CAALPGQGRGKNYGYTF. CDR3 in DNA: TGTGCCGCCTTACCGGGACAGGGAAGAGGAAAAAACTATGGCTACACCTTC.

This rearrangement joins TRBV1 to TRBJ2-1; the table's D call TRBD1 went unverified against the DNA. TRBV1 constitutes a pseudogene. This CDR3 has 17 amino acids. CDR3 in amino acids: CTSSQGYGQGNRNEQFF. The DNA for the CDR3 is TGCACCAGCAGCCAAGGGTACGGACAGGGTAATCGCAATGAGCAGTTCTTC.

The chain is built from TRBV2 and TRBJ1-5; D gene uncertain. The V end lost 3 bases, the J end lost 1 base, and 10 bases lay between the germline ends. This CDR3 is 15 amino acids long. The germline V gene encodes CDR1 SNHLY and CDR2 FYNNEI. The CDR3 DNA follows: TGTGCCAGCAGTGAGTGGAGAGGGAGCAATCAGCCCCAGCATTTT. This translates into CASSEWRGSNQPQHF.

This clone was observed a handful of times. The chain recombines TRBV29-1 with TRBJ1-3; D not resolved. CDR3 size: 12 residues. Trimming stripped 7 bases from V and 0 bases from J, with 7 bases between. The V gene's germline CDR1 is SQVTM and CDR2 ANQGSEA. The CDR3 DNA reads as TGCAGCGGGGTAACCTCTGGAAACACCATATATTTT. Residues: CSGVTSGNTIYF.

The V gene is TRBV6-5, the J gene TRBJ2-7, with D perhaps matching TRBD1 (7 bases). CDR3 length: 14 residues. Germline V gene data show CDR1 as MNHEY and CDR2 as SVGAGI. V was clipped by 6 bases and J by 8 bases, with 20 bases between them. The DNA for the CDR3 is TGTGCCAGCAGCGGCGGGACAGTTGTCGAAAAGCAGTACGTC. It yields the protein CASSGGTVVEKQYV.

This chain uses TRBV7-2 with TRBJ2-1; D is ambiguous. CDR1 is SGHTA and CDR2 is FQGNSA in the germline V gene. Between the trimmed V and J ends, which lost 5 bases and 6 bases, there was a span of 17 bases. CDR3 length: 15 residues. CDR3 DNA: TGTGCCAGCAGCCCCACCCCAGATAGGGTCAATGAGCAGTTCTTC. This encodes CASSPTPDRVNEQFF. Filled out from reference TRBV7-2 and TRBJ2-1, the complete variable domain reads GAGVSQSPSNKVTEKGKDVELRCDPISGHTALYWYRQSLGQGLEFLIYFQGNSAPDKSGLPSDRFSAERTGGSVSTLTIQRTQQEDSAVYLCASSPTPDRVNEQFFGPGTRLTVL.

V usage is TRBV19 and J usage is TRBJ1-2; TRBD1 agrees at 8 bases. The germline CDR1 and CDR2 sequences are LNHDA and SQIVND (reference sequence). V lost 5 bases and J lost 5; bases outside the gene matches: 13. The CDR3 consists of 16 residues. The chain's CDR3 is CASSAGQGVPYYGYTF. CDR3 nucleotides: TGTGCCAGTAGTGCAGGACAGGGCGTACCATATTATGGCTACACCTTC.

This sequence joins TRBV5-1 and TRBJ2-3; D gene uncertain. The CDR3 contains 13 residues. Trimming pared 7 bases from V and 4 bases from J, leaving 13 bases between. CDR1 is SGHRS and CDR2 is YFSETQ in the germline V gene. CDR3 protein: CASCWTPADTQYF. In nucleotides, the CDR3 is TGCGCCAGCTGTTGGACCCCGGCAGATACGCAGTATTTT.

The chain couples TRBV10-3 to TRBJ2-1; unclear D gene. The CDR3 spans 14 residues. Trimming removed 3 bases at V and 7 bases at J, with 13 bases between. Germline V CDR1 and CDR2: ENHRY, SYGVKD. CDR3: CAISEIRPRNEQFF. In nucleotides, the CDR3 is TGTGCCATCAGTGAAATCCGCCCCCGGAATGAGCAGTTCTTC.

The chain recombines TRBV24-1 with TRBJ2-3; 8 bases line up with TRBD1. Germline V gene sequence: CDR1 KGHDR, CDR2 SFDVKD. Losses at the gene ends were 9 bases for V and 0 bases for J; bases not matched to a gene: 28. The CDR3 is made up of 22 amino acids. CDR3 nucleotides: TGTGCCACCCACTTCCGATGTGGGTCAGGGGGCAACGGGGCCCACAGCACAGATACGCAGTATTTT. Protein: CATHFRCGSGGNGAHSTDTQYF.

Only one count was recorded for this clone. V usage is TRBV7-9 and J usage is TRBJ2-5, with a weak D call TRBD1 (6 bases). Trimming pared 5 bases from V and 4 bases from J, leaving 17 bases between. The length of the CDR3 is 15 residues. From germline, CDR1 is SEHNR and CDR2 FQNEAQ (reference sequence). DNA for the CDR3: TGTGCCAGCAGCCGCCCAGGGGTTCAAATAGAGACCCAGTACTTC. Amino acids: CASSRPGVQIETQYF. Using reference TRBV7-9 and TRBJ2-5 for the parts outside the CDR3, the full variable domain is DTGVSQNPRHKITKRGQNVTFRCDPISEHNRLYWYRQTLGQGPEFLTYFQNEAQLEKSRLLSDRFSAERPKGSFSTLEIQRTEQGDSAMYLCASSRPGVQIETQYFGPGTRLLVL.

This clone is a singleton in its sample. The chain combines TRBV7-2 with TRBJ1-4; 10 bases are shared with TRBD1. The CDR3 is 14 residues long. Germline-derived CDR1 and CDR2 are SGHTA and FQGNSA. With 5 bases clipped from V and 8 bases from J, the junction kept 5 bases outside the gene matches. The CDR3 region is CASSPGTGVEKLFF. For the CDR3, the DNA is TGTGCCAGCAGCCCGGGGACAGGGGTCGAAAAACTGTTTTTT.

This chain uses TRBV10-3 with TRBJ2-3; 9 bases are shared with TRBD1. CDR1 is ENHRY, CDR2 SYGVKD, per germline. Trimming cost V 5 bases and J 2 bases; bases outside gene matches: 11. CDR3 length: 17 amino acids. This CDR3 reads CAISTLLGQGITDTQYF. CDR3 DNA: TGTGCCATCAGTACCTTGTTGGGACAGGGAATCACAGATACGCAGTATTTT.

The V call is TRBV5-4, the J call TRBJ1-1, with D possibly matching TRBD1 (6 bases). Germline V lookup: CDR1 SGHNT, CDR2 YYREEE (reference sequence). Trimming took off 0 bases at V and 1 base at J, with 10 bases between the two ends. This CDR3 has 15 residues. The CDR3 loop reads CASSLEGTRNTEAFF. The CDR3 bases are TGTGCCAGCAGCTTGGAAGGGACAAGGAACACTGAAGCTTTCTTT.

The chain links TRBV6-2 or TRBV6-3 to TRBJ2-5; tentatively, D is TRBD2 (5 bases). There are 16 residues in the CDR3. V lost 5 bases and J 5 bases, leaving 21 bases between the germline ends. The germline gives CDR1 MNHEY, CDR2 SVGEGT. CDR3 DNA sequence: TGTGCCAGCAGTGTTGACGTAGCGCGGGTAGAGGAGACCCAGTACTTC. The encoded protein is CASSVDVARVEETQYF.

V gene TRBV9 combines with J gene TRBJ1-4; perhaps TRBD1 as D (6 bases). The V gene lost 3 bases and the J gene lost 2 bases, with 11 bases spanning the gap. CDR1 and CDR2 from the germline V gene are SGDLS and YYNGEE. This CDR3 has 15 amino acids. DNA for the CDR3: TGTGCCAGCAGCGGGGACATCAGCACTAATGAAAAACTGTTTTTT. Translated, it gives CASSGDISTNEKLFF.

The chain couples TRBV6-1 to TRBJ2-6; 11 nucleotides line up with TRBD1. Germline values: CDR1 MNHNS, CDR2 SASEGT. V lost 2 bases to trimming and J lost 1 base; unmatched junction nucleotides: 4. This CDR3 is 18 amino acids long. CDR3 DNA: TGTGCCAGCAGTGAAATGGGACAGGGGGTGTCTGGGGCCAACGTCCTGACTTTC. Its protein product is CASSEMGQGVSGANVLTF.

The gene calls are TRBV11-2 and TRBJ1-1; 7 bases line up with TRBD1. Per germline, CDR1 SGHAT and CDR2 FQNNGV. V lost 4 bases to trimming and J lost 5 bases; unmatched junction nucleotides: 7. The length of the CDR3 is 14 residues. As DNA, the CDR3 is TGTGCCAGCAGCTCGGGACAGCAGGGGACTGAAGCTTTCTTT. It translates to CASSSGQQGTEAFF.

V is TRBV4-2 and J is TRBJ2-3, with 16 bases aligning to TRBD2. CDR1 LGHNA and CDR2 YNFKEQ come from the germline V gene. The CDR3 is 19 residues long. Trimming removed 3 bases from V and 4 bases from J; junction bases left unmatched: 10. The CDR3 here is CASSQTGTSGGAKSDTQYF. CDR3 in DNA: TGTGCCAGCAGCCAGACCGGGACTAGCGGGGGGGCCAAGTCAGATACGCAGTATTTT.